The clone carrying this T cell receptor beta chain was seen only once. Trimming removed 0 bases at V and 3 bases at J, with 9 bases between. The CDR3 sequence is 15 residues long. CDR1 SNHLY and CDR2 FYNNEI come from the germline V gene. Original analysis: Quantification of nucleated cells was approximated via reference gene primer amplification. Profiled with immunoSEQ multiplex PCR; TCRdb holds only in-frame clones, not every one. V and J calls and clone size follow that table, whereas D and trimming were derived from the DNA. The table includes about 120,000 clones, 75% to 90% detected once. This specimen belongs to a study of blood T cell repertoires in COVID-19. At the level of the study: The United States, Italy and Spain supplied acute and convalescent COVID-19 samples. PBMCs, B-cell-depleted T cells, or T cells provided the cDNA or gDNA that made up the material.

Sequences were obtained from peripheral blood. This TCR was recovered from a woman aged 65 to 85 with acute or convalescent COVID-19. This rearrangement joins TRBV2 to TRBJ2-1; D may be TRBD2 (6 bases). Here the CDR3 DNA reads TGTGCCAGCAGTGAAGCGCTGGGGGGCTACAATGAGCAGTTCTTC. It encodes CASSEALGGYNEQFF.